This TCR beta chain comes out of a study of OX40 agonist ivuxolimab in advanced cancers. Profiled with immunoSEQ multiplex PCR; TCRdb holds only in-frame clones, not every one. This table holds about 110,000 clones, 91% found once. V lost 1 base and J lost 4, with 7 bases in between. Germline V gives CDR1 MGHRA, CDR2 YSYEKL. The CDR3 length is 13 residues. The sequence came from an adult with an advanced solid tumor such as melanoma, head and neck, liver or kidney cancer. V usage is TRBV4-1 and J usage is TRBJ1-2, with D possibly TRBD1 on 6 matching bases. This sample comprised CD4+ or CD8+ T cells sorted from blood, obtained in a trial of the OX40 agonist ivuxolimab. In DNA, the CDR3 is TGCGCCAGCAGCCAAGCAGGGGTCTATGGCTACACCTTC. Its translation is CASSQAGVYGYTF.